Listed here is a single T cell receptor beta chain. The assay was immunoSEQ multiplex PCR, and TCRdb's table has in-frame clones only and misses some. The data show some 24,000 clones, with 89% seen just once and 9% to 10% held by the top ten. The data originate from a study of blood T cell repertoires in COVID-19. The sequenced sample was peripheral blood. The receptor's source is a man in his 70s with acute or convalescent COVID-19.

This CDR3 reads CASSPTPWRPGGGYTF. DNA for the CDR3: TGTGCCAGTAGTCCAACACCGTGGCGGCCCGGGGGAGGCTACACCTTC. This chain uses TRBV19 with TRBJ1-2; perhaps TRBD1 as D (5 bases). The V gene lost 5 bases and the J gene lost 8 bases, with 24 bases spanning the gap. This CDR3 has 16 residues. Germline V CDR1 and CDR2: LNHDA, SQIVND (reference sequence).